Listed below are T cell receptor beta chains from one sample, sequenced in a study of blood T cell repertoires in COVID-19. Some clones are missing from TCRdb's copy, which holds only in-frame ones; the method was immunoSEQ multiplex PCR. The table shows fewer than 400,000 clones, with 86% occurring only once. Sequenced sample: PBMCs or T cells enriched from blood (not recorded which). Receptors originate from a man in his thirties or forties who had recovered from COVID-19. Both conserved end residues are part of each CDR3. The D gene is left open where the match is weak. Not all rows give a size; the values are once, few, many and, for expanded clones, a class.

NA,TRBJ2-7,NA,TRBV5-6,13,TGTGCCAGCAGCTTGGACAGATCCTACGAGCAGTACTTC,CASSLDRSYEQYF
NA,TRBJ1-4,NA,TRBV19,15,TGTGCCAGTAGGAGGATCGGGGGAACTAATGAAAAACTGTTTTTT,CASRRIGGTNEKLFF
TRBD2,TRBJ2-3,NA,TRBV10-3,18,TGTGCCATCAGTGCGACCGGGACTAGCGGGGGCTCAACAGATACGCAGTATTTT,CAISATGTSGGSTDTQYF
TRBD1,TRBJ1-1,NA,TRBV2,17,TGTGCCAGCGAAAAAGGTGACTCCGGGACAGCGAACACTGAAGCTTTCTTT,CASEKGDSGTANTEAFF
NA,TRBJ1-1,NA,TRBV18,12,TGTGCCAGCTCATTACAGGGCGTGAAAGCTTTCTTT,CASSLQGVKAFF
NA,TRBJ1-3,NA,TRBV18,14,TGTGCCAGCTCACCAGGGGCTGGGGTGAACACCATATATTTT,CASSPGAGVNTIYF
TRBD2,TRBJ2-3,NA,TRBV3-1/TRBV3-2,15,TGTGCCAGCAGCCCATTAGCGGGAGGGACAGATACGCAGTATTTT,CASSPLAGGTDTQYF
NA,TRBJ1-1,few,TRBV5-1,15,TGCGCCAGCAGCTTTCTAGGGGATTTGAACACTGAAGCTTTCTTT,CASSFLGDLNTEAFF
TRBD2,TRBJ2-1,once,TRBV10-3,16,TGTGCCATCAGTGAGTCGGAGCTAGCGGCGAGAAATGAGCAGTTCTTC,CAISESELAARNEQFF
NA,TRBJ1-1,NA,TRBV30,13,TGTGCCTGGAAATTGGAGCGGAACACTGAAGCTTTCTTT,CAWKLERNTEAFF
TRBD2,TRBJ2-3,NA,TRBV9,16,TGTGCCAGCAGCGCCGGACTAGCGGCTAGCACAGATACGCAGTATTTT,CASSAGLAASTDTQYF
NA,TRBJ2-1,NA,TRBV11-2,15,TGTGCCAGCAGCTTGATGTGGGACACCTACAATGAGCAGTTCTTC,CASSLMWDTYNEQFF
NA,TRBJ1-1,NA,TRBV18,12,TGTGCCAGCTCACCATTGCAGGGTGAAGCTTTCTTT,CASSPLQGEAFF
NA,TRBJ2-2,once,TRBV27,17,TGTGCCAGCAGTTTATCGTGGCTAGCCCTAAGCACCGGGGAGCTGTTTTTT,CASSLSWLALSTGELFF
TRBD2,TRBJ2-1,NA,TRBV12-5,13,TGTGCTAGTTCGCCTAGCGGGGGCGGTGAGCAGTTCTTC,CASSPSGGGEQFF
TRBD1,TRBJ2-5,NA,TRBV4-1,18,TGCGCCAGCAGCCAAGAGTTGTTTGCAGACAGGGCTAAGAGCTACCAGTACTTC,CASSQELFADRAKSYQYF
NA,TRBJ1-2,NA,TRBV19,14,TGTGCCAGTAGTATTGCCGGGCGGGAGTATGGCTACACCTTC,CASSIAGREYGYTF
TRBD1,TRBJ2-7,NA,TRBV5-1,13,TGCGCCAGCCGGGACAGGACGTCCTACGAGCAGTACTTC,CASRDRTSYEQYF
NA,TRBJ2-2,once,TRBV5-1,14,TGCGCCAGCAGCTTGGATGTGGCGGCCGGGGAGCTGTTTTTT,CASSLDVAAGELFF
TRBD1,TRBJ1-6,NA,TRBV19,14,TGTGCCAGTAACGACAGGGGGGGTAATTCACCCCTCCACTTT,CASNDRGGNSPLHF
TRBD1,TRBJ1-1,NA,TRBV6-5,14,TGTGCCAGCAGCTGGGACAGGAGTATGGGTGAAGCTTTCTTT,CASSWDRSMGEAFF
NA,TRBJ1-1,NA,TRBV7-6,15,TGTGCCAGCAGCCGCTTGACAGAGATGAACACTGAAGCTTTCTTT,CASSRLTEMNTEAFF
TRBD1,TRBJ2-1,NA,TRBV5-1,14,TGCGCCAGCAGCCCCGGGACAGCAGACAATGAGCAGTTCTTC,CASSPGTADNEQFF
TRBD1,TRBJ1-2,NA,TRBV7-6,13,TGTGCCAGCAGCTCTATACAGGGGGGTGGCTACACCTTC,CASSSIQGGGYTF
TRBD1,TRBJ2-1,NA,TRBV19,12,TGTGCCAGGAGGGGGCCGCACAATGAGCAGTTCTTC,CARRGPHNEQFF
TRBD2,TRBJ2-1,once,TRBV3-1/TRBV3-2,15,TGTGCCAGCAGCCAGCGGGGGGACGCCTACAATGAGCAGTTCTTC,CASSQRGDAYNEQFF
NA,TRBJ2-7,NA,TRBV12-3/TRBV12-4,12,TGTGCCAGCAGTCCCAGGGTGCCCGAGCAGTACTTC,CASSPRVPEQYF
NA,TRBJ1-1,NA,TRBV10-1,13,TGCGCCAGCAGGTTGACAGTGAACACTGAAGCTTTCTTT,CASRLTVNTEAFF
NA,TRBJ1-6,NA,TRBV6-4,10,TGTGCCAGCAGCTCTTCACCCCTCCACTTT,CASSSSPLHF
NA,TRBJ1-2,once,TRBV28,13,TGTGCCAGCAGTTTCGATAGGGGAGGTGGCTACACCTTC,CASSFDRGGGYTF
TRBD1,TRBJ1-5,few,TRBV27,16,TGTGCCAGCAGTGCCCGGGACAGGGGGTTCGCTCAGCCCCAGCATTTT,CASSARDRGFAQPQHF
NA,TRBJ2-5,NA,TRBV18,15,TGTGCCAGCTCACCACCGAGGGGGTCGGGGGAGACCCAGTACTTC,CASSPPRGSGETQYF
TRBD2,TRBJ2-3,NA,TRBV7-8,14,TGTGCCAGCAGGGTCTCTAGCGGTTCAGATACGCAGTATTTT,CASRVSSGSDTQYF
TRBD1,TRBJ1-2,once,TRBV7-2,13,TGTGCCAGCAGCTCAACAGGGGACTATGGCTACACCTTC,CASSSTGDYGYTF
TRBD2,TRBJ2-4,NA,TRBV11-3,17,TGTGCCAGCAGCTTAGATGGACTAGCCGCGGGAGGGAACATTCAGTACTTC,CASSLDGLAAGGNIQYF
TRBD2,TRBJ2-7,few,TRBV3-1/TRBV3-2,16,TGTGCCAGCAGCCAAGGAAGGGGCGGGAGGCCTGGCGAGCAGTACTTC,CASSQGRGGRPGEQYF
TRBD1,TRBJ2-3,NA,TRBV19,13,TGTGCCAGTAGGGACAGGGGCACAGATACGCAGTATTTT,CASRDRGTDTQYF
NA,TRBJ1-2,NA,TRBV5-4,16,TGTGCCAGCAGCTTGGGTGCGGCAGGGATAAACTATGGCTACACCTTC,CASSLGAAGINYGYTF
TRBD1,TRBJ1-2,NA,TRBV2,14,TGTGCCAGCAGTGCGGGACAGGGGATTGATGGCTACACCTTC,CASSAGQGIDGYTF
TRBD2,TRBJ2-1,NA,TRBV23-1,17,TGCGCCAGCAGTCAATTTACAGGGCGTCTGCGGGGGGATGAGCAGTTCTTC,CASSQFTGRLRGDEQFF
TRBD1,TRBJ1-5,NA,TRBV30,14,TGTGCCTGGGGACAGGGAAGTCACAATCAGCCCCAGCATTTT,CAWGQGSHNQPQHF
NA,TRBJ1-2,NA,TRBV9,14,TGTGCCAGCAGCGTAGCCTGGGGGGACTATGGCTACACCTTC,CASSVAWGDYGYTF
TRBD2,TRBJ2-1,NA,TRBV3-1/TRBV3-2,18,TGTGCCAGCAGCCAGGGGGGACTAGCGGGAAGCTCCTACAATGAGCAGTTCTTC,CASSQGGLAGSSYNEQFF
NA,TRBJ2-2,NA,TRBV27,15,TGTGCCAGCAGTCCCGACAGGTTTGTCACCGGGGAGCTGTTTTTT,CASSPDRFVTGELFF
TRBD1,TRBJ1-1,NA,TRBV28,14,TGTGCCAGCAGTTTCCGCAGGGGGGACACTGAAGCTTTCTTT,CASSFRRGDTEAFF
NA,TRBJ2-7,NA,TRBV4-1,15,TGCGCCAGCAGCCAAGAGAGGGTCAGCCCCTACGAGCAGTACTTC,CASSQERVSPYEQYF
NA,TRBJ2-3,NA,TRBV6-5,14,TGTGCCAGCTTGGGGAGGCCCAGCACAGATACGCAGTATTTT,CASLGRPSTDTQYF
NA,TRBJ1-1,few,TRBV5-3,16,TGTGCCAGAAGCTCCACACGGGACAAGACGAACACTGAAGCTTTCTTT,CARSSTRDKTNTEAFF
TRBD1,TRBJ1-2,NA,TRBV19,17,TGTGCCAGTAGTAGCGTGGACAGGGGGAGGACTAACTATGGCTACACCTTC,CASSSVDRGRTNYGYTF
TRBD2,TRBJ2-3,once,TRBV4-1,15,TGCGCCAGCAGCCAAGGACTAGCGAACACAGATACGCAGTATTTT,CASSQGLANTDTQYF
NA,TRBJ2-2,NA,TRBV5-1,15,TGCGCCAGCAGCCCACCCGGGATCTCCTCCGGGGAGCTGTTTTTT,CASSPPGISSGELFF
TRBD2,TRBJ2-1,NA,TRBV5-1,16,TGCGCCAGCAGCTTGGGGGGGACTAGCGCGTCTAATGAGCAGTTCTTC,CASSLGGTSASNEQFF
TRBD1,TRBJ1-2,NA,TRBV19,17,TGTGCCAGTAGCCGTGGGACAGGGAGTAGCTATAGCTATGGCTACACCTTC,CASSRGTGSSYSYGYTF
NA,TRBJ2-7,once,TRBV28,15,TGTGCCAGCAGTACCCTCGCGGGACCGAGCTACGAGCAGTACTTC,CASSTLAGPSYEQYF
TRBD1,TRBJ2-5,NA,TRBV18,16,TGTGCCAGCTCACCTGGGACAGGGGGCTCAGGGGAGACCCAGTACTTC,CASSPGTGGSGETQYF
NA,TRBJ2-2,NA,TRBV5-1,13,TGCGCCAGCGGTGACAGGAACACCGGGGAGCTGTTTTTT,CASGDRNTGELFF
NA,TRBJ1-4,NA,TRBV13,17,TGTGCCAGCAGCTCCGGGCGCGGGATTGCAACTAATGAAAAACTGTTTTTT,CASSSGRGIATNEKLFF
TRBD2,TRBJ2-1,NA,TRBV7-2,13,TGTGCCAGCAGCTTAAATCGGGAGGGCCAAAAGTTCTTC,CASSLNREGQKFF
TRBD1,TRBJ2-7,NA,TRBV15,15,TGTGCCACCAGCAGAGGTGGGACAGGGGTGGGCGAGCAGTACTTC,CATSRGGTGVGEQYF